This T cell receptor (beta chain) was sequenced for a study of blood T cells in healthy people across ages. General study findings and limits: TCR beta diversity correlated strongly with naive T cell percentage.

Germline V lookup: CDR1 SGHTA, CDR2 FQGNSA. This CDR3 spans 14 amino acids. Trimming took 5 bases from V and 4 from J, leaving 14 bases between them. Sample-barcoded 5' priming and a J-beta primer mix drove a second PCR of about 6 to 11 cycles. One entry per CDR3 protein results from TCRdb running MiXCR on the 5' RACE reads. The table includes 790,000 or so distinct CDR3 sequences, approximately 60% detected once. Ranging in age from about 6 to 90, the donors were healthy Caucasian individuals from Russia. Regarding this clonotype: The antigen is undetermined.

The sequencing input was blood. The chain is built from TRBV7-2 and TRBJ1-2; maybe TRBD1 (6 bases). The source is a man aged 35 to 55 in good health. The CDR3 reads CASSRDTSSYGYTF. CDR3 bases: TGTGCCAGCAGCCGGGACACCAGTTCCTATGGCTACACCTTC.